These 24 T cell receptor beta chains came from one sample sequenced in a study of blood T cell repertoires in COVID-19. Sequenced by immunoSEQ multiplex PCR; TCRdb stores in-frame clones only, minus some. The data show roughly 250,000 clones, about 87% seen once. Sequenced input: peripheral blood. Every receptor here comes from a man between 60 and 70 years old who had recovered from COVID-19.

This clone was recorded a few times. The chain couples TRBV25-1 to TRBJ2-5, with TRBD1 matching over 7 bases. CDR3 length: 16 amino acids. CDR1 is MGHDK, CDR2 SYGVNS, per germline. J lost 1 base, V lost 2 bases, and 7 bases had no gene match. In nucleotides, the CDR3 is TGTGCCAGCAGTGAACTCAGGGGGACCCTCCAAGAGACCCAGTACTTC. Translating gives CASSELRGTLQETQYF.

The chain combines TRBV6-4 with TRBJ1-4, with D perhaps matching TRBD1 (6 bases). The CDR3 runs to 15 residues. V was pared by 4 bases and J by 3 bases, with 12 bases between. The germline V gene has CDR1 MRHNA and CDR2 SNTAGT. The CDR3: CASSVSAGANEKLFF. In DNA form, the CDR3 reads TGTGCCAGCAGTGTGTCTGCAGGGGCTAATGAAAAACTGTTTTTT.

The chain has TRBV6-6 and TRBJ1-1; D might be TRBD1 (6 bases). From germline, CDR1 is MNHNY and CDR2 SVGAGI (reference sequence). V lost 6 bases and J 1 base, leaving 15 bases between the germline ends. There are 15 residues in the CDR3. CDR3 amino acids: CASSVPGHQNTEAFF. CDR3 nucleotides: TGTGCCAGCAGCGTCCCGGGACACCAGAACACTGAAGCTTTCTTT.

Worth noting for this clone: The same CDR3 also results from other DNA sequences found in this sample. DNA of the CDR3: TGTGCCAGCGGGCAGAGCTCCTACGAGCAGTACTTC. Translated, it gives CASGQSSYEQYF. The chain combines TRBV6-5 with TRBJ2-7, with no clear D. Germline CDR1 MNHEY, CDR2 SVGAGI. This CDR3 has 12 residues. Trimming took 8 bases from V and 0 from J, leaving 8 bases between them.

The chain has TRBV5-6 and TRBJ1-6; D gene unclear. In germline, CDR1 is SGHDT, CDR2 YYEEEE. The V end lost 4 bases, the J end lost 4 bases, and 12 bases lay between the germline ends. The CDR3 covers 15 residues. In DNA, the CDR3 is TGTGCCAGCAGCACGGCACAGAGTTATAATTCACCCCTCCACTTT. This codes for CASSTAQSYNSPLHF.

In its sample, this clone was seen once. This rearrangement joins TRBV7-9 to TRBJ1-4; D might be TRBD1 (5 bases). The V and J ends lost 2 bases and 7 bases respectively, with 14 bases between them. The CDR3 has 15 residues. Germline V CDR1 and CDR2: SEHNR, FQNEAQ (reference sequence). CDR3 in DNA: TGTGCCAGCAGCTTAACAGGTAAGGGGTGTGAAAAACTGTTTTTT. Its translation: CASSLTGKGCEKLFF.

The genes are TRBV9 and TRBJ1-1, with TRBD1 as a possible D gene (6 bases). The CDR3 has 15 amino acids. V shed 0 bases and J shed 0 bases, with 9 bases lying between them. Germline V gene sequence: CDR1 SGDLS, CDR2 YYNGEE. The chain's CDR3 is CASSVVGGMNTEAFF. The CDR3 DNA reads TGTGCCAGCAGCGTAGTTGGGGGCATGAACACTGAAGCTTTCTTT. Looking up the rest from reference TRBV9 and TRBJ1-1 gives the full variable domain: DSGVTQTPKHLITATGQRVTLRCSPRSGDLSVYWYQQSLDQGLQFLIQYYNGEERAKGNILERFSAQQFPDLHSELNLSSLELGDSALYFCASSVVGGMNTEAFFGQGTRLTVV.

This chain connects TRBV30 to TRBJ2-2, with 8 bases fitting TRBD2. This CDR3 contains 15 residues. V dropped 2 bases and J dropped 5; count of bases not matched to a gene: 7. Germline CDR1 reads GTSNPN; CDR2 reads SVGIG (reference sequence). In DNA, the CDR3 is TGTGCCTGGAGTAAGGGGCTAGCGGGTACCGGGGAGCTGTTTTTT. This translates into CAWSKGLAGTGELFF.

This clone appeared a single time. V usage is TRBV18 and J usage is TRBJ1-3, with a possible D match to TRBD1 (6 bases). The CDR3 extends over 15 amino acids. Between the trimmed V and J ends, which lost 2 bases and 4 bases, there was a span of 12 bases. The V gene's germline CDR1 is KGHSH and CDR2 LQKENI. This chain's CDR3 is CASSPTQGLGNTIYF. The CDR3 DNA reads TGTGCCAGCTCACCAACTCAGGGGCTCGGAAACACCATATATTTT.

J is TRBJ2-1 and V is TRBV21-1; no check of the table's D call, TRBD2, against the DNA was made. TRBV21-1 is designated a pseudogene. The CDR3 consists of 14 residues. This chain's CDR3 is CASSSRAPYNEQFF. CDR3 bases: TGTGCCAGCAGCTCGAGGGCCCCCTACAATGAGCAGTTCTTC.

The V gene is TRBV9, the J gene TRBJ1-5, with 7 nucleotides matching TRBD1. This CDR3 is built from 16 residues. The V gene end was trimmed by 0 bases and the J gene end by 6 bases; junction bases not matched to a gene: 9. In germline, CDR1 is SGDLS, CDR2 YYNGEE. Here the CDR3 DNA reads TGTGCCAGCAGCGTAGGGGCAGGGGGAGTACTTCAGCCCCAGCATTTT. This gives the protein CASSVGAGGVLQPQHF.

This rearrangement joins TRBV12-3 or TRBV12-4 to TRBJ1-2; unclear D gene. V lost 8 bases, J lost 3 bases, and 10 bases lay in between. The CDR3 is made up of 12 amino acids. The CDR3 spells CASRGSYYGYTF. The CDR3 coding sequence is TGTGCCAGCCGGGGATCTTACTATGGCTACACCTTC.

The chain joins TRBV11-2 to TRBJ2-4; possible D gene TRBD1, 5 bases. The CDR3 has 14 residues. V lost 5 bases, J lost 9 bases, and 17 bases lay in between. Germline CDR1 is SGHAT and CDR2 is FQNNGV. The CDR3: CASSATDTGGIQYF. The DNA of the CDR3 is TGTGCCAGCAGCGCGACAGATACTGGCGGCATTCAGTACTTC.

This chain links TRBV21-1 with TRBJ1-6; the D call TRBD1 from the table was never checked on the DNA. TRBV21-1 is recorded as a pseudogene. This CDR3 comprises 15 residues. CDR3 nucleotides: TGTGCCAGCAGCAAACGCGAAACAGGGGGCTCACCCCTCCACTTT. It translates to CASSKRETGGSPLHF.

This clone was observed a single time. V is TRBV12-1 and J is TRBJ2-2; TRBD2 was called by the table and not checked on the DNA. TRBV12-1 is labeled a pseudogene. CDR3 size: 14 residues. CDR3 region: CASSSHPDTGELFF. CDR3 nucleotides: TGTGCCAGCAGCTCCCACCCGGACACCGGGGAGCTGTTTTTT.

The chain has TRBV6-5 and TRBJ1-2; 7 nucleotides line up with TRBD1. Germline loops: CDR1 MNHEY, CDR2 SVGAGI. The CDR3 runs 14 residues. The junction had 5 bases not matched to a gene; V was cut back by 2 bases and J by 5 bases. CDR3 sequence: CASSYDRVAYGYTF. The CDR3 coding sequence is TGTGCCAGCAGTTACGACAGGGTTGCATATGGCTACACCTTC.

The chain's CDR3 is CASGRQGGGANTEAFF. The CDR3 DNA sequence: TGTGCTAGTGGCCGCCAAGGTGGAGGGGCGAACACTGAAGCTTTCTTT. The gene calls are TRBV12-5 and TRBJ1-1; a weak D match, TRBD1 (5 bases). Germline CDR1 and CDR2: LGHNT and FRNRAP. The CDR3 runs 16 residues. The V end lost 6 bases, the J end lost 1 base, and 18 bases lay between the germline ends.

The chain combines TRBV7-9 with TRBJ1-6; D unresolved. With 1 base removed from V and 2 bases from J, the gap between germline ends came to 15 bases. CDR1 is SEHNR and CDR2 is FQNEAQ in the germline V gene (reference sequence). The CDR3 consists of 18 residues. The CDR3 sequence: CASSLVVTLGPYNSPLHF. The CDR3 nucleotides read TGTGCCAGCAGCTTAGTGGTCACGCTAGGCCCCTATAATTCACCCCTCCACTTT.

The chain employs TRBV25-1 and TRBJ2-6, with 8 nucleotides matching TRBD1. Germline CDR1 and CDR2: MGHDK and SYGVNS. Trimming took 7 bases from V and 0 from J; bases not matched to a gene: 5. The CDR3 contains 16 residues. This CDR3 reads CASIGTGDSGANVLTF. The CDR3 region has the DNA TGTGCCAGCATTGGGACAGGAGACTCTGGGGCCAACGTCCTGACTTTC.

CDR3 sequence reads: CASSHLTNYGYTF. CDR3 nucleotide sequence: TGTGCCAGCAGCCACCTTACTAACTATGGCTACACCTTC. The chain couples TRBV3-1 (or the pseudogene TRBV3-2) to TRBJ1-2, with D uncertain. The V end lost 3 bases, the J end lost 0 bases, and 5 bases lay between the germline ends. This CDR3 spans 13 amino acids. The germline V gene encodes CDR1 LGHDT and CDR2 YNNKEL (reference sequence).

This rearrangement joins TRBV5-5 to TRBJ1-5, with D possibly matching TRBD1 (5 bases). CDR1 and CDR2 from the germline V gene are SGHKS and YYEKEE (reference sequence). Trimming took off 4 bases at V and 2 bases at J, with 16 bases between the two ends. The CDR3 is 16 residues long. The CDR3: CASSPIDSDGNQPQHF. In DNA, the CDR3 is TGTGCCAGCAGCCCAATAGACAGCGATGGCAATCAGCCCCAGCATTTT.

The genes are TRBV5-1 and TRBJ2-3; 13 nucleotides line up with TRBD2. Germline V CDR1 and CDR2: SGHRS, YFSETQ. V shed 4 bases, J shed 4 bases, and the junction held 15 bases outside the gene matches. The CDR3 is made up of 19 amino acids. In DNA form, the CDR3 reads TGCGCCAGCAGCCTACTAGCGGGGGGGCCGAGTTCCCAACCAGATACGCAGTATTTT. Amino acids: CASSLLAGGPSSQPDTQYF.

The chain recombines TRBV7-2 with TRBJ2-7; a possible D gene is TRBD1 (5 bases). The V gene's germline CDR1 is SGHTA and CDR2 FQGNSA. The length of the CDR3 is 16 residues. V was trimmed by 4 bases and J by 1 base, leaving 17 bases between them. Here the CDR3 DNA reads TGTGCCAGCAGCTCCGAGACAGCGTTTCAGTCCTACGAGCAGTACTTC. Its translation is CASSSETAFQSYEQYF.

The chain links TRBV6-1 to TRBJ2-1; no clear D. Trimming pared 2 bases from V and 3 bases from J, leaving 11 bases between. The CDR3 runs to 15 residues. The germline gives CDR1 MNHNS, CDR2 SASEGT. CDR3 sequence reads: CASSEWHNLYNEQFF. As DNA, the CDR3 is TGTGCCAGCAGTGAATGGCATAACCTCTACAATGAGCAGTTCTTC.